The 13 T cell receptor beta chains given below trace back to one sample, sequenced in a study of blood T cell repertoires in COVID-19. Sequenced by immunoSEQ multiplex PCR; TCRdb stores in-frame clones only, minus some. The sample includes approximately 200,000 clones, about 81% of them seen just once. What was sequenced was PBMCs or T cells enriched from blood (not recorded which). Receptor source: a man aged 40-49 years who had recovered from COVID-19.

The gene calls are TRBV5-1 and TRBJ2-1; 7 bases match TRBD2. Looked up from germline, CDR1 is SGHRS and CDR2 is YFSETQ. CDR3 length: 15 amino acids. V lost 4 bases, J lost 0 bases, and 4 bases stayed unmatched. The chain's CDR3 is CASSRGESSYNEQFF. DNA of the CDR3: TGCGCCAGCAGCCGGGGGGAGAGCTCCTACAATGAGCAGTTCTTC.

The chain joins TRBV5-5 to TRBJ2-1, with no clear D. The V end was cut by 4 bases, the J end by 6 bases, with 11 bases between. The CDR3 runs to 13 residues. Germline lookup yields CDR1 SGHKS and CDR2 YYEKEE (reference sequence). The CDR3 here is CASSPRSVNEQFF. The CDR3 DNA reads as TGTGCCAGCAGCCCCCGTTCGGTCAATGAGCAGTTCTTC.

The V gene is TRBV28, the J gene TRBJ1-1, with 8 positions matching TRBD1. Germline CDR1 MDHEN, CDR2 SYDVKM. The ends lost 3 bases at V and 3 bases at J; junction bases unmatched: 12. The CDR3 has 17 residues. The CDR3 nucleotides are TGTGCCAGCAGTTTCACCTCTCTTGACAGGGGATACACTGAAGCTTTCTTT. Residues: CASSFTSLDRGYTEAFF.

V is TRBV28 and J is TRBJ2-5; D remains unclear. V lost 6 bases and J lost 1, with 9 bases in between. This CDR3 spans 13 amino acids. From germline, CDR1 is MDHEN and CDR2 SYDVKM. The CDR3 coding sequence is TGTGCCAGCAGAAAGTCTATCCAAGAGACCCAGTACTTC. Residues: CASRKSIQETQYF.

This sequence joins TRBV6-5 and TRBJ2-7; TRBD1 matches at 8 bases. The CDR3 covers 16 residues. V lost 2 bases and J lost 3; bases outside the gene matches: 9. Germline loops: CDR1 MNHEY, CDR2 SVGAGI. This chain's CDR3 is CASSYGTGTGVYEQYF. In DNA form, the CDR3 reads TGTGCCAGCAGTTACGGGACGGGGACAGGAGTCTACGAGCAGTACTTC.

This clone was seen a single time. The V and J genes are TRBV11-2 and TRBJ2-3, with D unresolved. CDR1 and CDR2 (germline): SGHAT, FQNNGV. V was cut by 2 bases and J by 7 bases, with 19 bases left in between. The CDR3 is 16 amino acids. CDR3 residues: CASSLIPGFSPHTQYF. The CDR3 nucleotides read TGTGCCAGCAGCTTAATACCGGGTTTTTCGCCTCATACGCAGTATTTT.

V and J are TRBV5-1 and TRBJ1-1; D is perhaps TRBD1 (5 bases). Germline V gene sequence: CDR1 SGHRS, CDR2 YFSETQ. This CDR3 spans 12 amino acids. V dropped 7 bases and J dropped 1 base, with 8 bases sitting between them. Here the CDR3 reads CASEGANTEAFF. The CDR3 DNA sequence: TGCGCCAGCGAAGGGGCGAACACTGAAGCTTTCTTT.

The chain carries TRBV19 and TRBJ2-1; 13 positions match TRBD2. The V gene end was trimmed by 3 bases and the J gene end by 8 bases; junction bases not matched to a gene: 10. The CDR3 extends over 17 amino acids. The germline gives CDR1 LNHDA, CDR2 SQIVND (reference sequence). CDR3 DNA sequence: TGTGCCAGTAGTATCCCCGGGACTAGCGGGATAAAGGATGAGCAGTTCTTC. It encodes CASSIPGTSGIKDEQFF.

J is TRBJ1-3 and V is TRBV30; 7 bases line up with TRBD1. The CDR3 totals 17 residues. The J segment lost 0 bases and the V segment lost 2 bases, leaving 10 bases of the junction unmatched. The germline gives CDR1 GTSNPN, CDR2 SVGIG (reference sequence). The CDR3 nucleotides read TGTGCCTGGAGTCGGGACAGATCCTTTCCCTCTGGAAACACCATATATTTT. Its protein is CAWSRDRSFPSGNTIYF.

This chain joins TRBV23-1 and TRBJ2-7; the D is unclear. TRBV23-1 is designated an ORF whose function remains uncertain. The V and J ends lost 1 base and 3 bases respectively, with 7 bases between them. This CDR3 region has 13 residues. The CDR3 coding sequence is TGCGCCAGCAGTCAATGGCCTTTCTACGAGCAGTACTTC. Encoded protein: CASSQWPFYEQYF.

The chain combines TRBV7-8 with TRBJ2-6; TRBD1 is a possible D gene (6 bases). The CDR3 spans 15 residues. V lost 5 bases to trimming and J lost 4 bases, with 12 bases between them. Germline V gene lookup returns CDR1 SGHVS and CDR2 FQNEAQ. DNA of the CDR3: TGTGCCAGCAGCCGCCAGGGGTTCGGGGCCAACGTCCTGACTTTC. Its translation: CASSRQGFGANVLTF. The full variable domain, completed using reference TRBV7-8 and TRBJ2-6, is GAGVSQSPRYKVAKRGQDVALRCDPISGHVSLFWYQQALGQGPEFLTYFQNEAQLDKSGLPSDRFFAERPEGSVSTLKIQRTQQEDSAVYLCASSRQGFGANVLTFGAGSRLTVL.

J is TRBJ1-5 and V is TRBV19, with TRBD1 as a possible D gene (6 bases). With 1 base removed from V and 1 base from J, the gap between germline ends came to 11 bases. The germline gives CDR1 LNHDA, CDR2 SQIVND (reference sequence). This CDR3 is built from 16 residues. The CDR3: CASSIATGSSNQPQHF. CDR3 DNA sequence: TGTGCCAGTAGTATAGCGACAGGTTCGAGCAATCAGCCCCAGCATTTT.

The chain employs TRBV19 and TRBJ1-4; D is perhaps TRBD1 (5 bases). The CDR3 loop spans 15 amino acids. Germline V gene lookup returns CDR1 LNHDA and CDR2 SQIVND (reference sequence). Deletions cut 4 bases from V and 4 bases from J, with 13 bases between. CDR3 nucleotide sequence: TGTGCCAGTAGTACCCGACAGTTTATTAATGAAAAACTGTTTTTT. This translates into CASSTRQFINEKLFF. Looking up the rest from reference TRBV19 and TRBJ1-4 gives the full variable domain: DGGITQSPKYLFRKEGQNVTLSCEQNLNHDAMYWYRQDPGQGLRLIYYSQIVNDFQKGDIAEGYSVSREKKESFPLTVTSAQKNPTAFYLCASSTRQFINEKLFFGSGTQLSVL.